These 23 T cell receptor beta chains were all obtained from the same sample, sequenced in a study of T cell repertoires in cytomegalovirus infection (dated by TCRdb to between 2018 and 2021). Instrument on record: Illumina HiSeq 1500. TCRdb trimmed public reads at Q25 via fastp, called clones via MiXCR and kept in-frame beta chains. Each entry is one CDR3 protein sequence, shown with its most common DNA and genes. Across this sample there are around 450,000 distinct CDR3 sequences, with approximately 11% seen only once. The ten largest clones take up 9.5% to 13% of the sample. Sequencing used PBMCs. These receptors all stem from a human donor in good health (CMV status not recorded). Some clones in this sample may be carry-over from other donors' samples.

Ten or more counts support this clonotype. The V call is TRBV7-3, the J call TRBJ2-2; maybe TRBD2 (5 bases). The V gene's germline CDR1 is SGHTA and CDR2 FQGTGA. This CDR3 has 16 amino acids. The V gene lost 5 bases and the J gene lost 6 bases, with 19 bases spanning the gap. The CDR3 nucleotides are TGTGCCAGCAGCCTAAACCCTCTTTCGGGGTCCGGGGAGCTGTTTTTT. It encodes CASSLNPLSGSGELFF.

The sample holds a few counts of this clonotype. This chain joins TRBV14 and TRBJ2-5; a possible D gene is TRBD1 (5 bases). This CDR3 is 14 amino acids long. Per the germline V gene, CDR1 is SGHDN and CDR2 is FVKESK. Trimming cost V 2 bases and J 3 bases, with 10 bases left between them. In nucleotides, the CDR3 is TGTGCCAGCAGCCAAAGGCTAGGGGAAGAGACCCAGTACTTC. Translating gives CASSQRLGEETQYF. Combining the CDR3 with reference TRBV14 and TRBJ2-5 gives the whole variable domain EAGVTQFPSHSVIEKGQTVTLRCDPISGHDNLYWYRRVMGKEIKFLLHFVKESKQDESGMPNNRFLAERTGGTYSTLKVQPAELEDSGVYFCASSQRLGEETQYFGPGTRLLVL.

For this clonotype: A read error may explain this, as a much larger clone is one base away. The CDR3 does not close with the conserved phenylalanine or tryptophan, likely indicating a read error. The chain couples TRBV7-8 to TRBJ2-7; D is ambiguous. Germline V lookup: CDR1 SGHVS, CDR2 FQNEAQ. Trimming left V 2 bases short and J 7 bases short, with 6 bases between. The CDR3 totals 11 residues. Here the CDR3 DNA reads TGTGCCAGCAGCTTAATTCGGGAGCAGTACCTC. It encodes CASSLIREQYL.

The CDR3 protein is CASSQAGLAGGPGDFVQYF. The DNA of the CDR3 is TGTGCCAGCAGCCAGGCGGGACTAGCGGGGGGGCCGGGAGATTTCGTTCAGTACTTC. The chain links TRBV3-1 to TRBJ2-4; TRBD2 aligns across 16 bases. The CDR3 has 19 amino acids. The J segment lost 11 bases and the V segment lost 3 bases, leaving 16 bases of the junction unmatched. Germline V lookup: CDR1 LGHDT, CDR2 YNNKEL (reference sequence).

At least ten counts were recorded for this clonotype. CDR3 in DNA: TGCAGTGCTAGGTACAGGGAAGGCTACGAGCAGTACTTC. It specifies CSARYREGYEQYF. The genes are TRBV20-1 and TRBJ2-7, with D tentatively TRBD1 (6 bases). Germline CDR1 and CDR2: DFQATT and SNEGSKA (reference sequence). The V and J ends lost 3 bases and 3 bases respectively, with 12 bases between them. The CDR3 has 13 residues.

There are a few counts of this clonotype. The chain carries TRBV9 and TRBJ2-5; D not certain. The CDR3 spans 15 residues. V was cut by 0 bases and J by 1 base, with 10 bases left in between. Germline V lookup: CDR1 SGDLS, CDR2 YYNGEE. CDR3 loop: CASSVGSQSQETQYF. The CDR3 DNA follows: TGTGCCAGCAGCGTAGGGTCGCAGTCCCAAGAGACCCAGTACTTC.

The CDR3 sequence: CASTTGLVAHDNGEQYF. In DNA form, the CDR3 reads TGCGCCAGCACAACAGGGCTAGTGGCCCACGATAACGGAGAGCAGTACTTC. The rearrangement uses TRBV5-1 and TRBJ2-7; tentatively, D is TRBD1 (6 bases). V was cut by 6 bases and J by 7 bases, with 29 bases left in between. The germline gives CDR1 SGHRS, CDR2 YFSETQ. This CDR3 has 17 residues.

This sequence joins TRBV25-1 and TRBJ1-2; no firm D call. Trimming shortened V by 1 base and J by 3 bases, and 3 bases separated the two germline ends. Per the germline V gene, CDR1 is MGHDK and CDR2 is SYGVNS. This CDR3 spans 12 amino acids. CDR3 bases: TGTGCCAGCAGTGAATTGCACTATGGCTACACCTTC. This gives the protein CASSELHYGYTF.

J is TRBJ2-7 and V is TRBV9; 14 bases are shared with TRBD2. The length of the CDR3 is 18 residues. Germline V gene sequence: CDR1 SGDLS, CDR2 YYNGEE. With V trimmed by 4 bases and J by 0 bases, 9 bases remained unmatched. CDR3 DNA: TGTGCCAGCAGCCAAGGACTAGCGGGAGGTGTGGGCTCCTACGAGCAGTACTTC. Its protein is CASSQGLAGGVGSYEQYF.

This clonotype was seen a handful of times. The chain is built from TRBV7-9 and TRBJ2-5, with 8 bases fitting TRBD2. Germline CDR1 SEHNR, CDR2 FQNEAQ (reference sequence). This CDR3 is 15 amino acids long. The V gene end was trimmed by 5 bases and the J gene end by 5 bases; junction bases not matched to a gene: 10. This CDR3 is CASSPRGGSGETQYF. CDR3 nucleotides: TGTGCCAGCAGCCCCCGGGGGGGCTCGGGGGAGACCCAGTACTTC.

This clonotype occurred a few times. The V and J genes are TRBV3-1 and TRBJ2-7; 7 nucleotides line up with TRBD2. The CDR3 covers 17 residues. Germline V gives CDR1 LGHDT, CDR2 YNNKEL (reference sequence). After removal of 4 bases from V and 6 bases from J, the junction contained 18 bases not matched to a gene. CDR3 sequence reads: CASSRRFRAGLAAEQYF. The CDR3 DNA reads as TGTGCCAGCAGCCGGAGGTTCAGAGCGGGATTGGCCGCCGAGCAGTACTTC.

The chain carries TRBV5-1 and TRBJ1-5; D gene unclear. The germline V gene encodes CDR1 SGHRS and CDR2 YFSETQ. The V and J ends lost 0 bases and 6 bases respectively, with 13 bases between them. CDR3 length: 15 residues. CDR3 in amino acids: CASSLDTSVSQPQHF. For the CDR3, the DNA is TGCGCCAGCAGCTTGGATACATCCGTAAGTCAGCCCCAGCATTTT.

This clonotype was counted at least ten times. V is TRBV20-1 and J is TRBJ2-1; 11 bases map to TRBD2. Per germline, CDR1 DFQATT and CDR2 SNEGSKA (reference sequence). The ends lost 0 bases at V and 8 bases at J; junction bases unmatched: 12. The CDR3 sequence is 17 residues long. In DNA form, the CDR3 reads TGCAGTGCTAGAGAGGGGGGTAGCGGGAGGGCCCTCCATGAGCAGTTCTTC. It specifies CSAREGGSGRALHEQFF.

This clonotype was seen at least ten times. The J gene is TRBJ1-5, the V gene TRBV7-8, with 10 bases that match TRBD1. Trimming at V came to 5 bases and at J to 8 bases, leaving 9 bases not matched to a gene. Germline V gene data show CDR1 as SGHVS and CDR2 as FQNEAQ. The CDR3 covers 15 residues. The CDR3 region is CASSPQGQGFEPQHF. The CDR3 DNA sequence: TGTGCCAGCAGCCCACAGGGACAGGGGTTTGAGCCCCAGCATTTT.

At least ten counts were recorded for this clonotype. CDR3 amino acids: CASPHPNTEAFF. Written as DNA, the CDR3 is TGTGCCAGCCCCCACCCGAACACTGAAGCTTTCTTT. V is TRBV2 and J is TRBJ1-1, with D uncertain. Germline CDR1 SNHLY, CDR2 FYNNEI. The V gene lost 8 bases and the J gene lost 1 base, with 8 bases spanning the gap. CDR3 length: 12 residues.

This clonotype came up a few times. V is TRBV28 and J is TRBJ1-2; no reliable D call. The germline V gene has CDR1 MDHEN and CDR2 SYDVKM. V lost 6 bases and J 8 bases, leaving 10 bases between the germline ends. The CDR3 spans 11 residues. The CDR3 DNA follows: TGTGCCAGCAGGACCCATGAGGGCTACACCTTC. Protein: CASRTHEGYTF.

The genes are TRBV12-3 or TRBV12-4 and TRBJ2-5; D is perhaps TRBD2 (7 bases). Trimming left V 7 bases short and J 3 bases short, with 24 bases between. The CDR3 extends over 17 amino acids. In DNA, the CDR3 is TGTGCCAGCACCTTATACGGGGGGCAGGGGAGGAAAGAGACCCAGTACTTC. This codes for CASTLYGGQGRKETQYF.

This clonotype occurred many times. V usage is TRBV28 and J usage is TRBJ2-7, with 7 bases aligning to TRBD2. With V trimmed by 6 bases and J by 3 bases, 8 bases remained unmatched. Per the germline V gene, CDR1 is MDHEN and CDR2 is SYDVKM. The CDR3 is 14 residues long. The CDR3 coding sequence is TGTGCCAGCAGGATAGAGAGCGGGATCTACGAGCAGTACTTC. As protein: CASRIESGIYEQYF.

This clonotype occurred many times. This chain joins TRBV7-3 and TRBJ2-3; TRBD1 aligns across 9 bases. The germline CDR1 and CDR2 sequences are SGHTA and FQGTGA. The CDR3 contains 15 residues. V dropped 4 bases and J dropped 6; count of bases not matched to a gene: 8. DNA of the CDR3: TGTGCCAGCAGCTCCGAGGGGACAGGGAGGGATACGCAGTATTTT. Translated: CASSSEGTGRDTQYF.

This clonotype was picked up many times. The CDR3: CASSRGPANTGELFF. Written as DNA, the CDR3 is TGCGCCAGCAGCCGGGGGCCGGCGAACACCGGGGAGCTGTTTTTT. The chain carries TRBV4-1 and TRBJ2-2; TRBD1 is a possible D gene (6 bases). Per the germline V gene, CDR1 is MGHRA and CDR2 is YSYEKL. The V end was cut by 4 bases, the J end by 0 bases, with 9 bases between. The CDR3 totals 15 residues.

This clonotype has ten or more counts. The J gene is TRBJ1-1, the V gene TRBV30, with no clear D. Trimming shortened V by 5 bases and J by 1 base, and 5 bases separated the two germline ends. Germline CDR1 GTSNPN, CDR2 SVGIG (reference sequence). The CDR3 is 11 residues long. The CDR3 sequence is CAWGENTEAFF. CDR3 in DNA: TGTGCCTGGGGGGAGAACACTGAAGCTTTCTTT. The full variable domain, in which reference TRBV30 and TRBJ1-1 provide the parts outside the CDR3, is SQTIHQWPATLVQPVGSPLSLECTVEGTSNPNLYWYRQAAGRGLQLLFYSVGIGQISSEVPQNLSASRPQDRQFILSSKKLLLSDSGFYLCAWGENTEAFFGQGTRLTVV.

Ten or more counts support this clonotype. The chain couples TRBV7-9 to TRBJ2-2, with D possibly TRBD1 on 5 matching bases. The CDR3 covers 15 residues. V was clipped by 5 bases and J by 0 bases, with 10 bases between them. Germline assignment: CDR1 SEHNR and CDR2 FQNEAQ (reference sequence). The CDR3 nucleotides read TGTGCCAGCAGCCCACAGGCGGCGAACACCGGGGAGCTGTTTTTT. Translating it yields CASSPQAANTGELFF.

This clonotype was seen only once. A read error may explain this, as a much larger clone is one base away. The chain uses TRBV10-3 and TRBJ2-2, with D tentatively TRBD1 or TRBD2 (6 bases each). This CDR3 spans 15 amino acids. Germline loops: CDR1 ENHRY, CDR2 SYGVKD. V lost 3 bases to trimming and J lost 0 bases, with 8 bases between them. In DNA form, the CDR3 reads TGTGCCATCAGTGACGGGGGCGCGAACACCGGGGAGCTGTTTTTT. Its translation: CAISDGGANTGELFF.